This T cell receptor beta chain came from a study of technical replicates of blood from four donors. CDR1 and CDR2 from the germline V gene are SQVTM and ANQGSEA. With 3 bases removed from V and 3 bases from J, the gap between germline ends came to 18 bases. This CDR3 comprises 15 residues. Generated by immunoSEQ multiplex PCR, the TCRdb table keeps only in-frame clones and is missing some. The sample carries roughly 93,000 clones, around 95% recorded once. The chain uses TRBV29-1 and TRBJ2-7; tentatively, D is TRBD1 (5 bases). Sequences were obtained from T cells isolated from PBMCs. This TCR derives from a human donor in good health. CDR3: CSVDALTRQGYEQYF. In DNA form, the CDR3 reads TGCAGCGTTGATGCCCTAACGAGGCAGGGCTACGAGCAGTACTTC.